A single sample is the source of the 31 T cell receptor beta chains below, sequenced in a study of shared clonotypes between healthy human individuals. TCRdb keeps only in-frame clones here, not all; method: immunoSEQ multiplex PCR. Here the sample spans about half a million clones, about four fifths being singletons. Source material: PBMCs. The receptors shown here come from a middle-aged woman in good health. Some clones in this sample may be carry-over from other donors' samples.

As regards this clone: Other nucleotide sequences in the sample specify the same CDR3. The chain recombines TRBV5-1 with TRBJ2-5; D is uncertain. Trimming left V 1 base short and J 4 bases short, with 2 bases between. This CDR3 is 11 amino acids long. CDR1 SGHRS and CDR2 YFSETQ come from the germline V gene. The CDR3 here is CASSLSETQYF. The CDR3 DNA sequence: TGCGCCAGCAGCTTGTCAGAGACCCAGTACTTC.

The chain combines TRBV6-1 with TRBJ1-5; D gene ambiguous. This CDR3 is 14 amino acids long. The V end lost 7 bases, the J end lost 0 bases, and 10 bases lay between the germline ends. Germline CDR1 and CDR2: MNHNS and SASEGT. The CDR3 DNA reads TGTGCCAGCACCGCGGAGGTTAGCAATCAGCCCCAGCATTTT. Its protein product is CASTAEVSNQPQHF.

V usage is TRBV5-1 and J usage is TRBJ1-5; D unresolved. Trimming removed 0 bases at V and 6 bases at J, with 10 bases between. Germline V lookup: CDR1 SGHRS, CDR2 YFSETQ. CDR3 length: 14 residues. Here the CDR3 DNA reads TGCGCCAGCAGCTTGGTCGAGGGAGCTCAGCCCCAGCATTTT. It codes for CASSLVEGAQPQHF.

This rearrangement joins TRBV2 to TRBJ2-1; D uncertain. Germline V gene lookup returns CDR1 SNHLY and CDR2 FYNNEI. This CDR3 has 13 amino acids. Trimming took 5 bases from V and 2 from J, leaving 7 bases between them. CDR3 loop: CASSSETYNEQFF. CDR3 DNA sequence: TGTGCCAGCAGTTCCGAAACCTACAATGAGCAGTTCTTC.

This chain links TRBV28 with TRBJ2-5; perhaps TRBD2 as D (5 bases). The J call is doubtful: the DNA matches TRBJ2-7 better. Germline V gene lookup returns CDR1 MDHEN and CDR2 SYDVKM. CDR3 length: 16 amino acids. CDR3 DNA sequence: TGTGCCAGCAGCCTTCATACGGAGAGGGCCAAATACGAGCAGTACTTC. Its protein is CASSLHTERAKYEQYF.

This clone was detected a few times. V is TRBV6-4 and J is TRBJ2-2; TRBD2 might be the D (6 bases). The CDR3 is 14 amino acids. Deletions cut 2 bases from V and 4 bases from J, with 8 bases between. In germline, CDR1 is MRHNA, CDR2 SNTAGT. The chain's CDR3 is CASSDAGTTGELFF. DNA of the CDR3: TGTGCCAGCAGTGACGCGGGGACCACCGGGGAGCTGTTTTTT.

CDR3 coding DNA: TGTGCCATCAGTGAACAGCGAAGTGGCTACACCTTC. The encoded protein is CAISEQRSGYTF. The chain joins TRBV10-3 to TRBJ1-2, with D uncertain. The germline gives CDR1 ENHRY, CDR2 SYGVKD. This CDR3 has 12 amino acids. Trimming cost V 3 bases and J 7 bases, with 9 bases left between them.

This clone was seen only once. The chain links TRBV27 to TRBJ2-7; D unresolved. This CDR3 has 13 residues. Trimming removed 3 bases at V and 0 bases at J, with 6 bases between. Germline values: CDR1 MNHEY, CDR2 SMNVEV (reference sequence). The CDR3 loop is CASSFASSYEQYF. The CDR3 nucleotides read TGTGCCAGCAGTTTCGCGAGCTCCTACGAGCAGTACTTC.

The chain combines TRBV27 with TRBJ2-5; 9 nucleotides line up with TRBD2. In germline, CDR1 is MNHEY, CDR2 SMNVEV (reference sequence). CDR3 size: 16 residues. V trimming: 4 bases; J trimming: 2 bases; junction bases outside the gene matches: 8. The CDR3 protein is CASSSPMTSGQETQYF. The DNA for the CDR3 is TGTGCCAGCAGTTCCCCGATGACTAGCGGACAAGAGACCCAGTACTTC.

The CDR3 DNA is TGTGCCAGCACTCGGACGGCGGAGGGCTACACCTTC. Translation gives CASTRTAEGYTF. J is TRBJ1-2 and V is TRBV6-5; D is ambiguous. Germline loops: CDR1 MNHEY, CDR2 SVGAGI. The V end was cut by 7 bases, the J end by 8 bases, with 14 bases between. The CDR3 runs 12 residues.

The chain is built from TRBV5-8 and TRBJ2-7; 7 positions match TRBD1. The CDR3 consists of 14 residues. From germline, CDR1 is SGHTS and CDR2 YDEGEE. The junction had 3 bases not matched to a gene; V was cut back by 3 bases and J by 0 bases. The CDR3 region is CASSSPGGSYEQYF. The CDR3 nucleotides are TGTGCCAGCAGCTCCCCAGGGGGCTCCTACGAGCAGTACTTC.

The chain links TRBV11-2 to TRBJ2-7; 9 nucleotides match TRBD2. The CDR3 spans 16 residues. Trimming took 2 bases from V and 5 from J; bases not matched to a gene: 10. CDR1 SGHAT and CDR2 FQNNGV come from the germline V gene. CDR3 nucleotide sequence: TGTGCCAGCAGCTTACCTGGCGGGAGGGCCGTCAACGAGCAGTACTTC. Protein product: CASSLPGGRAVNEQYF.

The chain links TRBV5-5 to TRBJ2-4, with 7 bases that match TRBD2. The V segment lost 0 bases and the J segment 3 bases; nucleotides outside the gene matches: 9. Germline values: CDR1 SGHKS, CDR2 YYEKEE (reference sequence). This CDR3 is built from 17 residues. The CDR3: CASSLGLRELVKNIQYF. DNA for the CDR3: TGTGCCAGCAGCTTGGGGTTGCGGGAGTTGGTCAAAAACATTCAGTACTTC.

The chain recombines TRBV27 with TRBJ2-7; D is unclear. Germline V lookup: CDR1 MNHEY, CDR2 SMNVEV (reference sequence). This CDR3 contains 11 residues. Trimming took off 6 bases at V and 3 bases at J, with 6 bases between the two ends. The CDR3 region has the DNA TGTGCCAGCAGGGGTCGCTACGAGCAGTACTTC. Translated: CASRGRYEQYF.

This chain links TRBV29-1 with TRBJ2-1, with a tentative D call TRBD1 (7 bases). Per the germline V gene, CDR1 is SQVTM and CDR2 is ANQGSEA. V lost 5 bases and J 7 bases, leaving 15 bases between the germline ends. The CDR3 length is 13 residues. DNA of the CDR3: TGCAGCGTTAGCTTCAGGGGGGAGAATGAGCAGTTCTTC. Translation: CSVSFRGENEQFF.

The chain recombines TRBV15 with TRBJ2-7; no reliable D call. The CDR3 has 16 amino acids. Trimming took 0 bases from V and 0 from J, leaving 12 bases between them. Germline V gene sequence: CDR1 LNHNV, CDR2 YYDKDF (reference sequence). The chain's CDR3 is CATSRDLDPSSYEQYF. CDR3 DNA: TGTGCCACCAGCAGAGATCTGGACCCGAGCTCCTACGAGCAGTACTTC.

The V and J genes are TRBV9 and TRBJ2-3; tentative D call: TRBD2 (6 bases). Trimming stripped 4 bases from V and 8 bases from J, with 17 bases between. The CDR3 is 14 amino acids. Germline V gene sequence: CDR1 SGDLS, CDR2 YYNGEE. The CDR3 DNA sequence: TGTGCCAGCAGCTTAGCGGACCCGCGGGGTACGCAGTATTTT. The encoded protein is CASSLADPRGTQYF.

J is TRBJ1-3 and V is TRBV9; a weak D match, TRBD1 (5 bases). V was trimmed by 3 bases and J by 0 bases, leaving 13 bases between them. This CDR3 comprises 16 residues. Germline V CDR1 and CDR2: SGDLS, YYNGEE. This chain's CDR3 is CASSGYRRASGNTIYF. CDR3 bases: TGTGCCAGCAGCGGATACAGGCGGGCCTCTGGAAACACCATATATTTT. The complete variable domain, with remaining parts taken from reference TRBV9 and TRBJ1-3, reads DSGVTQTPKHLITATGQRVTLRCSPRSGDLSVYWYQQSLDQGLQFLIQYYNGEERAKGNILERFSAQQFPDLHSELNLSSLELGDSALYFCASSGYRRASGNTIYFGEGSWLTVV.

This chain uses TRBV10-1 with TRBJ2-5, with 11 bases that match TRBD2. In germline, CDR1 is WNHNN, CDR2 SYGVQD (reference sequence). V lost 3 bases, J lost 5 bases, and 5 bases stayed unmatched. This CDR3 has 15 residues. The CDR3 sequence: CASSEGASGRETQYF. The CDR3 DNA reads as TGCGCCAGCAGTGAAGGGGCTAGCGGGAGGGAGACCCAGTACTTC.

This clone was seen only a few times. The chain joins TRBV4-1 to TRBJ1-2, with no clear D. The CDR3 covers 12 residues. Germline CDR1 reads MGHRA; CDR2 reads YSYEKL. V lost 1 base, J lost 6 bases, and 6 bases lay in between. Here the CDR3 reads CASSQGADGYTF. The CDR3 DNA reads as TGCGCCAGCAGCCAAGGTGCAGATGGCTACACCTTC.

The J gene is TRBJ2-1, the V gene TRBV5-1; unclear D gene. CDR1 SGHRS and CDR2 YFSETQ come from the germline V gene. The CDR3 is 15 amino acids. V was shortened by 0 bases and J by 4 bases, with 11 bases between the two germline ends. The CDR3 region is CASSLAPLQYNEQFF. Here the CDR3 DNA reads TGCGCCAGCAGCTTGGCCCCCCTACAATACAATGAGCAGTTCTTC.

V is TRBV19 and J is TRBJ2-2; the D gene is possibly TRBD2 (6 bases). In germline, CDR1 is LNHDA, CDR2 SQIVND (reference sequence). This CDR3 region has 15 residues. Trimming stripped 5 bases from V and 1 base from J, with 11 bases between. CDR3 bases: TGTGCCAGTAGTTGGCGGGAACGGAACACCGGGGAGCTGTTTTTT. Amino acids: CASSWRERNTGELFF.

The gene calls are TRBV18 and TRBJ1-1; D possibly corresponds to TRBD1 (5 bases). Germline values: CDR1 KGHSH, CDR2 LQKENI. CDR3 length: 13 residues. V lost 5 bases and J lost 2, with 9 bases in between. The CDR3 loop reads CASSWGPNTEAFF. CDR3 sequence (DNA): TGTGCCAGCTCATGGGGACCCAACACTGAAGCTTTCTTT.

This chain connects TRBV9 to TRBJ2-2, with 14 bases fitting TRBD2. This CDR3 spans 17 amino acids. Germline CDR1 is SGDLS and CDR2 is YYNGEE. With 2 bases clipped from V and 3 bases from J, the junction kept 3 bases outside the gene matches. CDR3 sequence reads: CASSVGTSGSYTGELFF. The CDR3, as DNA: TGTGCCAGCAGCGTCGGGACTAGCGGGAGTTACACCGGGGAGCTGTTTTTT.

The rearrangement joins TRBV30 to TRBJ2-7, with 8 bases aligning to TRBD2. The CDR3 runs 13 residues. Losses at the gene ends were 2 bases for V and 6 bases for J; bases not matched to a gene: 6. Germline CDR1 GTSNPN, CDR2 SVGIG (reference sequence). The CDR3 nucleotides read TGTGCCTGGAGTAGGGGCGGGAGGATCGAGCAGTACTTC. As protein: CAWSRGGRIEQYF.

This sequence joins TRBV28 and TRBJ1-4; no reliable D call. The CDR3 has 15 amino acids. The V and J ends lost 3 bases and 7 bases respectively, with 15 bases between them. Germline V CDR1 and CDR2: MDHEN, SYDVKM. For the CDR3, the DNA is TGTGCCAGCAGTTTTGGGGATCGTGTGGCTGAAAAACTGTTTTTT. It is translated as CASSFGDRVAEKLFF. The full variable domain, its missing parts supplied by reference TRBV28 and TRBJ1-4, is DVKVTQSSRYLVKRTGEKVFLECVQDMDHENMFWYRQDPGLGLRLIYFSYDVKMKEKGDIPEGYSVSREKKERFSLILESASTNQTSMYLCASSFGDRVAEKLFFGSGTQLSVL.

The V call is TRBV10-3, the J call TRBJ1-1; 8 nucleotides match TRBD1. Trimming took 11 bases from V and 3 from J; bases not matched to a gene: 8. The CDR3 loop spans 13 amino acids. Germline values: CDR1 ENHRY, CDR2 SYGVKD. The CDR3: CASSGQEDTEAFF. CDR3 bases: TGTGCCTCATCGGGACAGGAGGACACTGAAGCTTTCTTT.

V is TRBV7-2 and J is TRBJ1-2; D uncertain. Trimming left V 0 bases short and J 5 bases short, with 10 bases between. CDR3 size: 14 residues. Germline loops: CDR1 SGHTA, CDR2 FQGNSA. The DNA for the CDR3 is TGTGCCAGCAGCTTAGCCAGCGGGGATTATGGCTACACCTTC. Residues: CASSLASGDYGYTF.

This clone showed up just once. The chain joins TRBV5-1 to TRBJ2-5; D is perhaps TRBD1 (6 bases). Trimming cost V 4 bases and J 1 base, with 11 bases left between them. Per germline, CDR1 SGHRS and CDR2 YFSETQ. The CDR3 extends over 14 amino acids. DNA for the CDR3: TGCGCCAGCAGCCACACAGGGTCCCAAGAGACCCAGTACTTC. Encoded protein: CASSHTGSQETQYF.

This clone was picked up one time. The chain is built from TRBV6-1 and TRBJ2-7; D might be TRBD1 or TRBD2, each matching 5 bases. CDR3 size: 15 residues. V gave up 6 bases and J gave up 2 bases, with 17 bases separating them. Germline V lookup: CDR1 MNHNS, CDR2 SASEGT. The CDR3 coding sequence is TGTGCCAGCAGCCAACAGGTTTCGGGGCCCTACGAGCAGTACTTC. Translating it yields CASSQQVSGPYEQYF.

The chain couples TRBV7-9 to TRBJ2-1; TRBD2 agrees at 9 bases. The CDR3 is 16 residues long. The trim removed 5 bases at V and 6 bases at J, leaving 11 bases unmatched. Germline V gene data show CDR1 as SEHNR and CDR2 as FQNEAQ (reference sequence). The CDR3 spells CASSPPEREDVNEQFF. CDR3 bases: TGTGCCAGCAGCCCCCCCGAGCGGGAGGACGTCAATGAGCAGTTCTTC.